Below are 32 T cell receptor beta chains sequenced from a single sample in a study of regulatory T cells in long-lasting Graves disease. The time point is: persistent/refractory GD, antithyroid drugs over 5 years with positive TRAb. The TCR library was prepared using RNA isolated from PBMCs. iRepertoire HTBI primers and Arm-PCR of CDR3 regions built TCR beta libraries. Each CDR3 protein is one row after TCRdb ran MiXCR on the multiplex PCR reads. This sample has about 420,000 distinct CDR3 sequences, with roughly a quarter found just once. Sequencing used peripheral blood mononuclear cells (PBMCs), obtained when the disease was refractory, from a patient treated with antithyroid drugs. These receptors all stem from a female donor with Graves disease.

This sequence joins TRBV20-1 and TRBJ2-6, with TRBD1 identical over 8 bases. The junction had 4 bases not matched to a gene; V was cut back by 6 bases and J by 0 bases. The CDR3 contains 15 residues. The germline V gene has CDR1 DFQATT and CDR2 SNEGSKA (reference sequence). This CDR3 is CSARTGRSGANVLTF. The CDR3 DNA is TGCAGTGCGAGGACAGGGCGCTCTGGGGCCAACGTCCTGACTTTC.

This clonotype was counted a few times. J is TRBJ1-6 and V is TRBV7-9; D call uncertain. V was cut by 5 bases and J by 3 bases, with 11 bases left in between. The CDR3 is 15 amino acids. From germline, CDR1 is SEHNR and CDR2 FQNEAQ (reference sequence). The CDR3 protein is CASSGGVGYNSPLHF. The CDR3 nucleotides are TGTGCCAGCAGCGGAGGTGTCGGCTATAATTCACCCCTCCACTTT.

This clonotype was detected ten times or more. The chain employs TRBV2 and TRBJ2-7; 7 nucleotides agree with TRBD2. This CDR3 is 16 amino acids long. Germline V CDR1 and CDR2: SNHLY, FYNNEI. V lost 2 bases, J lost 1 base, and 8 bases stayed unmatched. The CDR3 here is CASSEIVGLESYEQYF. For the CDR3, the DNA is TGTGCCAGCAGTGAAATTGTCGGACTAGAATCCTACGAGCAGTACTTC.

The chain has TRBV19 and TRBJ2-1; 14 bases match TRBD2. The germline V gene encodes CDR1 LNHDA and CDR2 SQIVND (reference sequence). This CDR3 is 18 amino acids long. J lost 5 bases, V lost 0 bases, and 6 bases had no gene match. The CDR3 here is CASSIESGTSGRNNEQFF. CDR3 nucleotides: TGTGCCAGTAGTATAGAATCGGGGACTAGCGGGAGAAACAATGAGCAGTTCTTC.

This clonotype has ten or more counts. J is TRBJ1-4 and V is TRBV7-2; TRBD1 is a possible D gene (6 bases). V dropped 3 bases and J dropped 6 bases, with 11 bases sitting between them. Germline assignment: CDR1 SGHTA and CDR2 FQGNSA. This CDR3 has 14 residues. This chain's CDR3 is CASSFCRTDEKLFF. The CDR3 DNA sequence: TGTGCCAGCAGCTTTTGTCGGACAGATGAAAAACTGTTTTTT.

The chain uses TRBV2 and TRBJ2-1, with 7 bases aligning to TRBD1. Trimming cost V 5 bases and J 4 bases; bases outside gene matches: 11. From germline, CDR1 is SNHLY and CDR2 FYNNEI. The CDR3 extends over 16 amino acids. CDR3 sequence: CASSQQGHGGYNEQFF. Here the CDR3 DNA reads TGTGCCAGCAGTCAACAGGGGCACGGCGGATACAATGAGCAGTTCTTC.

CDR3 loop: CASSHDRLDTQYF. Here the CDR3 DNA reads TGTGCCAGCAGCCACGACCGGTTAGATACGCAGTATTTT. The V call is TRBV14, the J call TRBJ2-3; D uncertain. V lost 3 bases, J lost 5 bases, and 9 bases lay in between. The CDR3 covers 13 residues. Germline V gene lookup returns CDR1 SGHDN and CDR2 FVKESK.

The chain joins TRBV6-2 or TRBV6-3 to TRBJ2-3; possibly TRBD1 or TRBD2 for D (5 bases each). V gave up 6 bases and J gave up 2 bases, with 9 bases separating them. The CDR3 is 13 amino acids. CDR1 and CDR2 from the germline V gene are MNHEY and SVGEGT. CDR3 residues: CASRRGYTDTQYF. The DNA for the CDR3 is TGTGCCAGCAGGAGGGGATACACAGATACGCAGTATTTT.

There are a few counts of this clonotype. The chain uses TRBV15 and TRBJ1-4; possibly TRBD1 for D (5 bases). The germline V gene has CDR1 LNHNV and CDR2 YYDKDF (reference sequence). CDR3 length: 14 amino acids. Trimming stripped 3 bases from V and 6 bases from J, with 11 bases between. CDR3 amino acids: CATSSRGGDEKLFF. DNA for the CDR3: TGTGCCACCAGCAGTAGGGGCGGAGATGAAAAACTGTTTTTT. Supplemented by reference TRBV15 and TRBJ1-4, the full variable domain reads DAMVIQNPRYQVTQFGKPVTLSCSQTLNHNVMYWYQQKSSQAPKLLFHYYDKDFNNEADTPDNFQSRRPNTSFCFLDIRSPGLGDTAMYLCATSSRGGDEKLFFGSGTQLSVL.

Ten or more counts support this clonotype. This CDR3 reads CASSLSSRVEQYF. The CDR3 bases are TGTGCCAGCAGTTTATCTAGCCGCGTGGAGCAGTACTTC. This chain joins TRBV28 and TRBJ2-7; maybe TRBD2 (5 bases). The CDR3 spans 13 residues. V lost 1 base and J 7 bases, leaving 11 bases between the germline ends. Germline loops: CDR1 MDHEN, CDR2 SYDVKM.

The J gene is TRBJ2-7, the V gene TRBV5-1; the D gene is possibly TRBD2 (7 bases). The CDR3 totals 15 residues. V dropped 4 bases and J dropped 0 bases, with 14 bases sitting between them. Per the germline V gene, CDR1 is SGHRS and CDR2 is YFSETQ. The CDR3 coding sequence is TGCGCCAGCAGCGGGGGGGCGGGTTCCTCCTACGAGCAGTACTTC. It specifies CASSGGAGSSYEQYF.

The rearrangement uses TRBV4-1 and TRBJ1-4; D is unresolved. V lost 1 base and J lost 4, with 10 bases in between. Germline values: CDR1 MGHRA, CDR2 YSYEKL. The CDR3 loop spans 15 amino acids. The CDR3 sequence is CASSQGQRYNEKLFF. In DNA form, the CDR3 reads TGCGCCAGCAGCCAAGGCCAGAGGTATAATGAAAAACTGTTTTTT.

The chain has TRBV6-2 or TRBV6-3 and TRBJ2-2; D remains ambiguous. Germline V gives CDR1 MNHEY, CDR2 SVGEGT. Trimming removed 4 bases from V and 6 bases from J, with 15 bases in between. CDR3 size: 15 residues. The CDR3 nucleotides are TGTGCCAGCAGTTCAGCGCCAGGAGAGGCCGGGGAGCTGTTTTTT. Translating it yields CASSSAPGEAGELFF.

The chain uses TRBV3-1 and TRBJ2-5; 9 bases fit TRBD1. J lost 5 bases, V lost 4 bases, and 2 bases had no gene match. This CDR3 is built from 13 residues. The germline gives CDR1 LGHDT, CDR2 YNNKEL (reference sequence). CDR3 coding DNA: TGTGCCAGCAGCCGGGACAGGGCTGAGACCCAGTACTTC. Protein sequence: CASSRDRAETQYF.

This clonotype showed up just a few times. The V and J genes are TRBV20-1 and TRBJ1-5, with 7 bases lining up with TRBD1. The germline CDR1 and CDR2 sequences are DFQATT and SNEGSKA (reference sequence). J gave up 0 bases and V 3 bases, and 11 bases lay outside the gene matches. The CDR3 has 17 residues. CDR3 DNA: TGCAGTGCTAGCCACCGCCGGACAGGCTCTAGCAATCAGCCCCAGCATTTT. Protein: CSASHRRTGSSNQPQHF.

The genes are TRBV29-1 and TRBJ2-5, with 9 bases aligning to TRBD2. The V segment lost 6 bases and the J segment 5 bases; nucleotides outside the gene matches: 10. The germline V gene encodes CDR1 SQVTM and CDR2 ANQGSEA. The CDR3 loop spans 14 amino acids. CDR3 amino acids: CSVAGGRVGETQYF. The CDR3 nucleotides are TGCAGCGTGGCGGGGGGGAGGGTAGGGGAGACCCAGTACTTC.

The V call is TRBV5-6, the J call TRBJ1-1; 9 positions match TRBD1. V lost 4 bases and J lost 8; bases outside the gene matches: 9. The CDR3 sequence is 14 residues long. Per the germline V gene, CDR1 is SGHDT and CDR2 is YYEEEE. The CDR3 DNA reads as TGTGCCAGCAGCCCAGGACAGGGGAAGTGGGAAGCTTTCTTT. This gives the protein CASSPGQGKWEAFF.

CDR3 amino acids: CSVRDTPQETQYF. CDR3 DNA sequence: TGCAGCGTTCGGGACACCCCCCAAGAGACCCAGTACTTC. The chain carries TRBV29-1 and TRBJ2-5, with D tentatively TRBD1 (6 bases). From germline, CDR1 is SQVTM and CDR2 ANQGSEA. The length of the CDR3 is 13 residues. With 5 bases removed from V and 1 base from J, the gap between germline ends came to 11 bases.

This clonotype was recorded many times. The chain links TRBV28 to TRBJ1-2; tentative D call: TRBD1 (5 bases). The CDR3 contains 13 residues. CDR1 and CDR2 from the germline V gene are MDHEN and SYDVKM. The germline V and J ends were trimmed by 6 bases and 5 bases, with 13 bases remaining between them. The CDR3 DNA is TGTGCCAGCAGCCGCCAGGGAGATTATGGCTACACCTTC. It translates to CASSRQGDYGYTF.

This clonotype was observed a few times. An end of the junction does not agree with germline; a read error may underlie this. The chain joins TRBV30 to TRBJ1-6, with D possibly being TRBD1 (6 bases). Germline assignment: CDR1 GTSNPN and CDR2 SVGIG (reference sequence). The CDR3 runs to 19 residues. The CDR3 DNA follows: TGTACCTGGAGTGTATCCGGGGGGGCCCGTAGCTCCTATAATTCACCCCTCCACTTT. Protein product: CTWSVSGGARSSYNSPLHF.

Many counts were recorded for this clonotype. The chain employs TRBV7-2 and TRBJ1-4; D is ambiguous. The CDR3 consists of 15 residues. Germline V gene lookup returns CDR1 SGHTA and CDR2 FQGNSA. Trimming stripped 2 bases from V and 5 bases from J, with 12 bases between. The CDR3 DNA reads as TGTGCCAGCAGCTTATCCGGCCCGCCGAATGAAAAACTGTTTTTT. Its translation: CASSLSGPPNEKLFF.

This clonotype was counted ten times or more. The V gene is TRBV28, the J gene TRBJ2-7, with TRBD2 matching over 11 bases. The ends lost 5 bases at V and 3 bases at J; junction bases unmatched: 6. This CDR3 contains 15 residues. Per germline, CDR1 MDHEN and CDR2 SYDVKM. The CDR3 sequence is CASSQLAGVSYEQYF. CDR3 nucleotide sequence: TGTGCCAGCAGTCAACTAGCGGGAGTGAGCTACGAGCAGTACTTC.

This clonotype was seen repeatedly, ten times or more. This chain joins TRBV28 and TRBJ1-6, with D perhaps matching TRBD1 (5 bases). Germline values: CDR1 MDHEN, CDR2 SYDVKM. V lost 5 bases to trimming and J lost 11 bases, with 16 bases between them. The CDR3 totals 14 residues. CDR3 coding DNA: TGTGCCAGCAGTAGTACAGGATCGAGGCCACCCCTCCACTTT. It encodes CASSSTGSRPPLHF.

The sample holds many counts of this clonotype. The DNA for the CDR3 is TGTGCCAGCCGGGATTTAAGACGGAATGGCTACACCTTC. This codes for CASRDLRRNGYTF. This sequence joins TRBV30 and TRBJ1-2; D is unclear. Germline CDR1 and CDR2: GTSNPN and SVGIG (reference sequence). The germline V and J ends were trimmed by 8 bases and 6 bases, with 19 bases remaining between them. The CDR3 is 13 residues long. Full variable domain (missing parts from reference TRBV30 and TRBJ1-2): SQTIHQWPATLVQPVGSPLSLECTVEGTSNPNLYWYRQAAGRGLQLLFYSVGIGQISSEVPQNLSASRPQDRQFILSSKKLLLSDSGFYLCASRDLRRNGYTFGSGTRLTVV.

This clonotype came up many times. The chain couples TRBV12-3 or TRBV12-4 to TRBJ2-4; D might be TRBD1 or TRBD2, each matching 5 bases. Trimming shortened V by 5 bases and J by 7 bases, and 15 bases separated the two germline ends. The CDR3 is 14 amino acids. The CDR3: CASSHRDLENIQYF. CDR3 DNA sequence: TGTGCCAGCAGTCACCGGGACCTCGAGAACATTCAGTACTTC.

This clonotype appeared many times. The chain is built from TRBV12-3 or TRBV12-4 and TRBJ1-6, with a weak D call TRBD1 (5 bases). The V end lost 6 bases, the J end lost 3 bases, and 6 bases lay between the germline ends. This CDR3 region has 13 residues. The CDR3 loop is CASSDSYNSPLHF. The DNA of the CDR3 is TGTGCCAGCAGCGACAGCTATAATTCACCCCTCCACTTT.

The sample holds many counts of this clonotype. This chain links TRBV20-1 with TRBJ2-5, with TRBD2 matching over 16 bases. The CDR3 extends over 16 amino acids. Germline CDR1 reads DFQATT; CDR2 reads SNEGSKA (reference sequence). The V gene end was trimmed by 5 bases and the J gene end by 9 bases; junction bases not matched to a gene: 12. The CDR3 DNA is TGCAGTGCTTCGGGACTAGCGGGAGGGCCTTATCGGTCCCAGTACTTC. It yields the protein CSASGLAGGPYRSQYF.

The V and J genes are TRBV28 and TRBJ2-1; 7 bases fit TRBD1. Looked up from germline, CDR1 is MDHEN and CDR2 is SYDVKM. Trimming at V came to 5 bases and at J to 12 bases, leaving 16 bases not matched to a gene. This CDR3 has 15 amino acids. This CDR3 is CASSLYRGLEKAQFF. In DNA, the CDR3 is TGTGCCAGCAGTCTCTACAGGGGTTTGGAAAAAGCGCAGTTCTTC. Supplemented by reference TRBV28 and TRBJ2-1, the full variable domain reads DVKVTQSSRYLVKRTGEKVFLECVQDMDHENMFWYRQDPGLGLRLIYFSYDVKMKEKGDIPEGYSVSREKKERFSLILESASTNQTSMYLCASSLYRGLEKAQFFGPGTRLTVL.

The rearrangement uses TRBV7-2 and TRBJ2-7; D unresolved. V lost 6 bases to trimming and J lost 3 bases, with 12 bases between them. Germline V gene data show CDR1 as SGHTA and CDR2 as FQGNSA. The CDR3 contains 13 residues. For the CDR3, the DNA is TGTGCCAGCAGTGAGTTCGAGAGCTACGAGCAGTACTTC. As protein: CASSEFESYEQYF.

This clonotype was counted at least ten times. The chain combines TRBV30 with TRBJ2-5; 7 positions agree with TRBD1. This CDR3 region has 13 residues. The trim removed 2 bases at V and 3 bases at J, leaving 3 bases unmatched. Germline V gene sequence: CDR1 GTSNPN, CDR2 SVGIG (reference sequence). CDR3 sequence: CAWSSQGEETQYF. In nucleotides, the CDR3 is TGTGCCTGGAGTTCGCAGGGGGAAGAGACCCAGTACTTC.

The sample holds one count of this clonotype. A much larger clonotype is one base distant, so this may be a read error. The rearrangement joins TRBV27 to TRBJ1-1; 9 positions match TRBD1. The CDR3 loop spans 17 amino acids. J lost 0 bases, V lost 6 bases, and 11 bases had no gene match. Germline V gene sequence: CDR1 MNHEY, CDR2 SMNVEV (reference sequence). The CDR3 here is CASRRSRTGGLNTEAFF. The CDR3 DNA follows: TGTGCCAGCAGAAGATCCAGAACAGGGGGCTTGAACACTGAAGCTTTCTTT.

This clonotype was picked up one time. The chain combines TRBV30 with TRBJ2-1; the match to TRBD2 covers 15 bases. The junction had 10 bases not matched to a gene; V was cut back by 2 bases and J by 8 bases. CDR1 and CDR2 (germline): GTSNPN, SVGIG (reference sequence). The CDR3 is 17 amino acids. The CDR3 nucleotides are TGTGCCTGGAGTCGACGGACTAGCGGGAGGGTGGCCTATGAGCAGTTCTTC. Translation: CAWSRRTSGRVAYEQFF.